A single sample gave rise to the 17 T cell receptor beta chains below, sequenced in a study of blood T cell repertoires in COVID-19. The data were produced by immunoSEQ multiplex PCR, yet TCRdb's version contains in-frame clones alone and is incomplete. The table lists about 240,000 clones, approximately 80% of them singletons. The specimen sequenced was peripheral blood. Receptors originate from a young man who had recovered from COVID-19.

This chain joins TRBV5-1 and TRBJ1-2; TRBD1 matches 12 bases. The CDR3 runs 13 residues. Looked up from germline, CDR1 is SGHRS and CDR2 is YFSETQ. J lost 13 bases, V lost 2 bases, and 6 bases had no gene match. Here the CDR3 DNA reads TGCGCCAGCAGCTTCGGGGGACAGGGGGCGGGCACCTTC. Its translation is CASSFGGQGAGTF.

The rearrangement joins TRBV12-5 to TRBJ2-7; unclear D gene. The germline CDR1 and CDR2 sequences are LGHNT and FRNRAP. V lost 2 bases, J lost 6 bases, and 11 bases lay in between. The CDR3 has 13 residues. CDR3 sequence reads: CASGLPLPGEQYV. In DNA, the CDR3 is TGTGCTAGTGGTTTGCCTCTCCCCGGCGAGCAGTACGTC.

CDR3 nucleotide sequence: TGTGCCAGCAGTCCGACAGGGATCAATACGCAGTATTTT. Translation gives CASSPTGINTQYF. The chain couples TRBV12-3 or TRBV12-4 to TRBJ2-3, with 7 bases aligning to TRBD1. This CDR3 is 13 amino acids long. J was trimmed by 7 bases and V by 5 bases; bases with no gene match: 6.

The genes are TRBV5-4 and TRBJ1-1; D possibly corresponds to TRBD1 (5 bases). Trimming left V 5 bases short and J 2 bases short, with 10 bases between. CDR3 size: 13 residues. In germline, CDR1 is SGHNT, CDR2 YYREEE (reference sequence). CDR3 sequence reads: CASRQRDNTEAFF. The CDR3, as DNA: TGTGCCAGCAGACAGCGGGACAACACTGAAGCTTTCTTT.

This clone was seen just once. The CDR3 bases are TGTGCCAGCAGCGGGGAACAGGGGTGGAATCAGCCCCAGCATTTT. Translation: CASSGEQGWNQPQHF. This sequence joins TRBV5-4 and TRBJ1-5; 7 bases line up with TRBD1. The CDR3 is 15 amino acids. Germline V gives CDR1 SGHNT, CDR2 YYREEE (reference sequence). V trimming: 4 bases; J trimming: 4 bases; junction bases outside the gene matches: 8.

The genes are TRBV29-1 and TRBJ1-1, with no clear D. V was trimmed by 7 bases and J by 1 base, leaving 13 bases between them. This CDR3 has 13 amino acids. Germline V gene lookup returns CDR1 SQVTM and CDR2 ANQGSEA. Written as DNA, the CDR3 is TGCAGCGCCTCCGAACGGGGGAACACTGAAGCTTTCTTT. Translating gives CSASERGNTEAFF. The full variable domain, rest sourced from reference TRBV29-1 and TRBJ1-1, is SAVISQKPSRDICQRGTSLTIQCQVDSQVTMMFWYRQQPGQSLTLIATANQGSEATYESGFVIDKFPISRPNLTFSTLTVSNMSPEDSSIYLCSASERGNTEAFFGQGTRLTVV.

The V and J genes are TRBV15 and TRBJ2-5; 7 nucleotides align to TRBD2. The germline V gene encodes CDR1 LNHNV and CDR2 YYDKDF (reference sequence). The J segment lost 0 bases and the V segment lost 3 bases, leaving 19 bases of the junction unmatched. The CDR3 runs to 20 residues. CDR3 residues: CATSRLQRRLGLSHQETQYF. The CDR3 DNA follows: TGTGCCACCAGCAGGCTTCAACGTCGTCTGGGACTATCACACCAAGAGACCCAGTACTTC.

This clone was seen only once. The rearrangement joins TRBV2 to TRBJ2-5; 9 bases fit TRBD2. CDR1 and CDR2 (germline): SNHLY, FYNNEI. The CDR3 consists of 14 residues. J lost 5 bases, V lost 6 bases, and 7 bases had no gene match. As DNA, the CDR3 is TGTGCCAGCAGGCGGGGGGGCGTTCGGGAGACCCAGTACTTC. Protein product: CASRRGGVRETQYF.

CDR3 loop: CASSISSGVGNYGYTF. The CDR3 nucleotides are TGTGCCAGTAGTATCAGCTCAGGGGTGGGCAACTATGGCTACACCTTC. The rearrangement joins TRBV19 to TRBJ1-2; D possibly corresponds to TRBD1 (6 bases). This CDR3 comprises 16 residues. Per germline, CDR1 LNHDA and CDR2 SQIVND (reference sequence). Trimming left V 3 bases short and J 2 bases short, with 16 bases between.

The chain uses TRBV11-2 and TRBJ1-5; 8 nucleotides line up with TRBD1. Per the germline V gene, CDR1 is SGHAT and CDR2 is FQNNGV. The length of the CDR3 is 15 residues. Trimming removed 0 bases from V and 5 bases from J; junction bases left unmatched: 3. CDR3 region: CASSLEGQAHQPQHF. The CDR3 nucleotides are TGTGCCAGCAGCTTAGAGGGACAGGCCCATCAGCCCCAGCATTTT.

The chain links TRBV6-5 to TRBJ1-5, with 7 nucleotides matching TRBD1. The V gene end was trimmed by 0 bases and the J gene end by 6 bases; junction bases not matched to a gene: 5. The CDR3 covers 15 residues. CDR1 MNHEY and CDR2 SVGAGI come from the germline V gene. The CDR3 sequence: CASSYSGGSGQPQHF. The CDR3 DNA is TGTGCCAGCAGTTACTCAGGGGGCTCGGGTCAGCCCCAGCATTTT.

This rearrangement joins TRBV28 to TRBJ2-3, with D possibly matching TRBD2 (6 bases). CDR1 MDHEN and CDR2 SYDVKM come from the germline V gene. The V end lost 6 bases, the J end lost 6 bases, and 22 bases lay between the germline ends. CDR3 size: 16 residues. CDR3 sequence reads: CASRGGGSGSADTQYF. The CDR3 bases are TGTGCCAGCAGAGGCGGAGGGTCCGGGAGCGCCGATACGCAGTATTTT.

This clone was found once. The chain is built from TRBV7-6 and TRBJ2-5; 9 nucleotides line up with TRBD1. CDR1 and CDR2 from the germline V gene are SGHVS and FNYEAQ. With V trimmed by 5 bases and J by 10 bases, 5 bases remained unmatched. This CDR3 is 12 amino acids long. For the CDR3, the DNA is TGTGCCAGCAGCCTACAGGGGGCGAACCAGTACTTC. Encoded protein: CASSLQGANQYF.

This clone occurred once. The V call is TRBV5-5, the J call TRBJ1-1, with 8 bases that match TRBD1. Germline values: CDR1 SGHKS, CDR2 YYEKEE (reference sequence). V shed 7 bases and J 3 bases; nucleotides not matched to a gene: 5. This CDR3 is 13 amino acids long. The CDR3 region has the DNA TGTGCCAGCGCCCTACAGGGGGACACTGAAGCTTTCTTT. Protein: CASALQGDTEAFF.

The CDR3 DNA reads TGCGCCAGCAGTGATCTTGGCGGGGGGGCTACCACGAACACCGGGGAGCTGTTTTTT. Encoded protein: CASSDLGGGATTNTGELFF. The chain is built from TRBV10-2 and TRBJ2-2, with TRBD2 identical over 9 bases. This CDR3 is 19 amino acids long. From germline, CDR1 is WSHSY and CDR2 SAAADI. After removal of 3 bases from V and 0 bases from J, the junction contained 11 bases not matched to a gene.

The table lists this clone with a count of one. The rearrangement uses TRBV18 and TRBJ2-1; 9 nucleotides line up with TRBD1. V dropped 6 bases and J dropped 8; count of bases not matched to a gene: 17. Germline lookup yields CDR1 KGHSH and CDR2 LQKENI. The CDR3 has 17 amino acids. The CDR3 loop reads CASSPGHTGGASDEQFF. DNA for the CDR3: TGTGCCAGCTCCCCCGGGCATACAGGGGGCGCGTCCGATGAGCAGTTCTTC.

V and J are TRBV2 and TRBJ1-5; 8 nucleotides agree with TRBD1. The CDR3 spans 14 residues. Germline values: CDR1 SNHLY, CDR2 FYNNEI. The junction had 12 bases not matched to a gene; V was cut back by 10 bases and J by 7 bases. The CDR3 spells CATTGQVNGQPQHF. The DNA of the CDR3 is TGTGCCACCACGGGACAGGTGAACGGGCAGCCCCAGCATTTT.